This T cell receptor (beta chain) was identified during a study of T cell repertoires in cytomegalovirus infection. Study details: CMV epitopes in the study were HLA-C-restricted (recently identified) and HLA-B-restricted (well studied). Public TCR beta signatures provided an indication of both CMV infection and a matching HLA type.

TCRdb reanalysed the reads using MiXCR and keeps one entry per CDR3 protein. This table has 300,000 to 400,000 distinct CDR3 sequences, about 25% appearing once. Of note for this clonotype: The antigen remains undetermined.

Overall study results and limits: Dominant in the ex vivo response were TCR beta clonotypes restricted by HLA-C and specific for CMV. Identification of carriers of CMV plus the relevant HLA was achieved through cumulative public TCR beta family frequency.

This CDR3 comprises 15 residues. Per the germline V gene, CDR1 is LNHDA and CDR2 is SQIVND (reference sequence). The ends lost 4 bases at V and 6 bases at J; junction bases unmatched: 7. This TCR derives from a human donor in good health (CMV status not recorded). Some clones in this sample may be carry-over from other donors' samples. The source was cultured PBMCs, collected from culture after CMV antigen stimulation. The chain has TRBV19 and TRBJ1-1; TRBD1 aligns across 11 bases. The CDR3 protein is CASSKFLDRGPEAFF. CDR3 coding DNA: TGTGCCAGTAGTAAATTTTTGGACAGGGGGCCTGAAGCTTTCTTT. Filled out from reference TRBV19 and TRBJ1-1, the complete variable domain reads DGGITQSPKYLFRKEGQNVTLSCEQNLNHDAMYWYRQDPGQGLRLIYYSQIVNDFQKGDIAEGYSVSREKKESFPLTVTSAQKNPTAFYLCASSKFLDRGPEAFFGQGTRLTVV.